What follows describes a single TCR beta chain. The antigen is not known. The PCR made use of 60 Vbeta and 13 Jbeta primers. Assay used: immunoSEQ multiplex PCR; TCRdb lists only in-frame clones, some missing. This table has nearly 200,000 clones, around 75% appearing once. From germline, CDR1 is SGHRS and CDR2 YFSETQ. The CDR3 has 14 amino acids. Trimming took 0 bases from V and 5 from J, leaving 12 bases between them. This sample stems from a study of cytomegalovirus exposure and HLA in healthy donors. Whole-study results and caveats: Sequencing depth across donors, presence/absence analyses assumed, was roughly uniform. Later analysis associated a missense DCLRE1C variant with TCR beta V- and J-gene trimming.

The sequencing input was PBMCs. The gene calls are TRBV5-1 and TRBJ2-7, with a weak D call TRBD2 (6 bases). The sequence was collected from a male donor in good health and CMV-seropositive. The CDR3 nucleotides are TGCGCCAGCAGCTTGGGACGGGAGAGGGACGAGCAGTACTTC. It yields the protein CASSLGRERDEQYF.